This T cell receptor beta chain was observed in a study of blood T cell repertoires in COVID-19. Study at large: Acute-phase and convalescent COVID-19 samples originated in the United States, Italy and Spain. T cells, B-cell-depleted T cells, or PBMCs provided the cDNA or gDNA that served as material.

The CDR3 totals 13 residues. V was clipped by 5 bases and J by 3 bases; unmatched bases: 3. Germline values: CDR1 SNHLY, CDR2 FYNNEI. In the original processing: How many nucleated cells were present was estimated from reference gene primer amplification. Measured with immunoSEQ multiplex PCR; TCRdb has only the in-frame clones, and not every one. V and J calls and clone size are given by that table; D and trimming were obtained from the DNA. The repertoire includes 250,000 to 350,000 clones, 85% of them detected once, and less than 4.5% sits in the top ten. The chain joins TRBV2 to TRBJ2-5; the match to TRBD2 covers 7 bases. Sequenced sample: peripheral blood. The origin of this receptor is a woman between 50 and 59 years old with active or convalescent COVID-19. CDR3 bases: TGTGCCAGCAGTATAGGACTAGAAGAGACCCAGTACTTC. Residues: CASSIGLEETQYF. Together with reference TRBV2 and TRBJ2-5, the CDR3 gives the full variable domain: EPEVTQTPSHQVTQMGQEVILRCVPISNHLYFYWYRQILGQKVEFLVSFYNNEISEKSEIFDDQFSVERPDGSNFTLKIRSTKLEDSAMYFCASSIGLEETQYFGPGTRLLVL.